The 20 T cell receptor beta chains below were found in one sample sequenced in a study of blood T cell repertoires in COVID-19. This table comes from immunoSEQ multiplex PCR, and its TCRdb copy is limited to in-frame clones, with some not included. The sample contains roughly 68,000 clones, 84% of which appear only once. Sequencing was done on a sample of peripheral blood. Receptors originate from a man aged 50-60 years with active COVID-19.

This clone was found a few times. The gene calls are TRBV10-3 and TRBJ2-1; TRBD1 matches at 8 bases. Germline CDR1 and CDR2: ENHRY and SYGVKD. V was pared by 0 bases and J by 7 bases, with 11 bases of the junction left unmatched. The CDR3 has 17 residues. CDR3 sequence reads: CAISESFGQGARNEQFF. CDR3 sequence (DNA): TGTGCCATCAGTGAGTCATTCGGGCAGGGGGCGCGAAATGAGCAGTTCTTC.

The chain joins TRBV9 to TRBJ2-3; 9 positions agree with TRBD2. The germline V gene has CDR1 SGDLS and CDR2 YYNGEE. This CDR3 has 16 residues. V lost 0 bases, J lost 8 bases, and 10 bases stayed unmatched. DNA for the CDR3: TGTGCCAGCAGCGTAGTCGAGGGACTAGCTCTTAGTACGCAGTATTTT. Its protein is CASSVVEGLALSTQYF.

The chain joins TRBV6-1 to TRBJ1-4; 9 bases map to TRBD1. This CDR3 is built from 16 residues. Germline V gene lookup returns CDR1 MNHNS and CDR2 SASEGT. The trim removed 4 bases at V and 8 bases at J, leaving 11 bases unmatched. CDR3 DNA sequence: TGTGCCAGCAGTGCTAGACCCGGGACAGGGTACGAAAAACTGTTTTTT. Translation gives CASSARPGTGYEKLFF.

This clone was counted between two and nine times. The V gene is TRBV11-2, the J gene TRBJ2-6, with a possible D match to TRBD2 (6 bases). The V and J ends lost 4 bases and 0 bases respectively, with 13 bases between them. Germline-derived CDR1 and CDR2 are SGHAT and FQNNGV. This CDR3 has 17 residues. The CDR3 protein is CASSWGGPSSGANVLTF. CDR3 bases: TGTGCCAGCAGCTGGGGAGGACCGAGCTCTGGGGCCAACGTCCTGACTTTC.

The J gene is TRBJ1-2, the V gene TRBV9; tentatively, D is TRBD1 (6 bases). The CDR3 loop spans 14 amino acids. Trimming removed 0 bases from V and 2 bases from J, with 8 bases in between. Germline CDR1 SGDLS, CDR2 YYNGEE. As DNA, the CDR3 is TGTGCCAGCAGCGTAGACAGGGCCAACTATGGCTACACCTTC. Protein product: CASSVDRANYGYTF.

This chain links TRBV2 with TRBJ2-1; D gene unclear. Germline V lookup: CDR1 SNHLY, CDR2 FYNNEI. V dropped 5 bases and J dropped 10 bases, with 6 bases sitting between them. This CDR3 has 10 amino acids. The CDR3 region has the DNA TGTGCCAGCAGTAGTAGCGAGCAGTTCTTC. This sequence encodes CASSSSEQFF.

The chain is built from TRBV5-6 and TRBJ2-3; 8 bases agree with TRBD2. The ends lost 4 bases at V and 0 bases at J; junction bases unmatched: 4. The CDR3 has 15 amino acids. CDR1 and CDR2 from the germline V gene are SGHDT and YYEEEE. CDR3 protein: CASSVSGGSTDTQYF. In DNA form, the CDR3 reads TGTGCCAGCAGCGTGAGCGGGGGTAGCACAGATACGCAGTATTTT.

This clone was seen a single time. The V call is TRBV7-9, the J call TRBJ1-3; no reliable D call. The germline CDR1 and CDR2 sequences are SEHNR and FQNEAQ (reference sequence). This CDR3 has 12 amino acids. V shed 4 bases and J shed 8 bases, with 9 bases lying between them. CDR3 region: CASSSGEDTIYF. CDR3 sequence (DNA): TGTGCCAGCAGCTCCGGAGAGGACACCATATATTTT.

This chain joins TRBV12-3 or TRBV12-4 and TRBJ1-5, with TRBD1 matching 8 bases. The V and J ends lost 6 bases and 7 bases, in that order; junction bases with no gene match: 5. The CDR3 runs 13 residues. The CDR3 reads CASSRGRRQPQHF. CDR3 DNA: TGTGCCAGCAGCAGGGGGCGCCGACAGCCCCAGCATTTT.

The DNA for the CDR3 is TGTGCCAGCAGCGTAGGGACAGACAATCAAGAGACCCAGTACTTC. Its translation is CASSVGTDNQETQYF. J is TRBJ2-5 and V is TRBV9, with a tentative D call TRBD1 (6 bases). V was clipped by 0 bases and J by 2 bases, with 11 bases between them. Germline assignment: CDR1 SGDLS and CDR2 YYNGEE. CDR3 length: 15 amino acids. The full variable domain, rest sourced from reference TRBV9 and TRBJ2-5, is DSGVTQTPKHLITATGQRVTLRCSPRSGDLSVYWYQQSLDQGLQFLIQYYNGEERAKGNILERFSAQQFPDLHSELNLSSLELGDSALYFCASSVGTDNQETQYFGPGTRLLVL.

This chain uses TRBV21-1 with TRBJ1-5; the tabulated D call, TRBD1, remains unverified against the DNA. TRBV21-1 is a documented pseudogene. The CDR3 contains 17 residues. CDR3 DNA sequence: TGTGCCAGCAGCAAAAGGGGAGGACAGGGTGGCAATCAGCCCCAGCATTTT. Amino acid sequence: CASSKRGGQGGNQPQHF.

This rearrangement joins TRBV6-5 to TRBJ2-7, with D possibly matching TRBD1 (6 bases). V gave up 2 bases and J gave up 0 bases, with 8 bases separating them. This CDR3 spans 14 amino acids. From germline, CDR1 is MNHEY and CDR2 SVGAGI. CDR3 sequence: CASSYGRGSYEQYF. The CDR3 DNA reads TGTGCCAGCAGTTACGGCAGGGGCTCCTACGAGCAGTACTTC.

The chain recombines TRBV23-1 with TRBJ1-6, with 7 bases matching TRBD1. TRBV23-1 is an ORF for which the function is uncertain. This CDR3 is 15 amino acids long. The V gene end was trimmed by 0 bases and the J gene end by 10 bases; junction bases not matched to a gene: 6. CDR3 in amino acids: CASSQSPGGRSPLHF. The CDR3 DNA follows: TGCGCCAGCAGTCAATCCCCAGGGGGTAGGTCACCCCTCCACTTT.

This clone has just one count. The chain carries TRBV6-5 and TRBJ2-3; D may be TRBD2 (5 bases). Germline CDR1 is MNHEY and CDR2 is SVGAGI. V lost 6 bases to trimming and J lost 3 bases, with 13 bases between them. This CDR3 has 14 residues. The DNA for the CDR3 is TGTGCCAGCAGCCCCTCGCCGGGAACAGATACGCAGTATTTT. This codes for CASSPSPGTDTQYF.

This chain uses TRBV7-8 with TRBJ1-2, with TRBD1 as a possible D gene (6 bases). The ends were cut back, 8 bases at V and 2 bases at J, with 18 bases in the middle. The germline V gene has CDR1 SGHVS and CDR2 FQNEAQ. The CDR3 totals 15 residues. CDR3 region: CASRQGRMSNYGYTF. CDR3 bases: TGTGCCAGCCGGCAGGGGCGGATGTCCAACTATGGCTACACCTTC.

The chain joins TRBV11-2 to TRBJ2-2, with a possible D match to TRBD2 (6 bases). This CDR3 is built from 18 residues. V dropped 1 base and J dropped 1 base, with 16 bases sitting between them. Germline CDR1 is SGHAT and CDR2 is FQNNGV. As DNA, the CDR3 is TGTGCCAGCAGCTTAGGTGTGCGCGGGGCCGGGAACACCGGGGAGCTGTTTTTT. Its protein product is CASSLGVRGAGNTGELFF.

The chain links TRBV9 to TRBJ2-7; maybe TRBD1 (5 bases). Deletions cut 4 bases from V and 6 bases from J, with 8 bases between. The CDR3 has 11 residues. Per germline, CDR1 SGDLS and CDR2 YYNGEE. This CDR3 is CASSPGIEQYF. In DNA form, the CDR3 reads TGTGCCAGCAGCCCAGGGATCGAGCAGTACTTC. Combining the CDR3 with reference TRBV9 and TRBJ2-7 gives the whole variable domain DSGVTQTPKHLITATGQRVTLRCSPRSGDLSVYWYQQSLDQGLQFLIQYYNGEERAKGNILERFSAQQFPDLHSELNLSSLELGDSALYFCASSPGIEQYFGPGTRLTVT.

V gene TRBV27 combines with J gene TRBJ1-4; unclear D gene. V was pared by 1 base and J by 0 bases, with 6 bases between. Germline CDR1 is MNHEY and CDR2 is SMNVEV (reference sequence). The CDR3 loop spans 15 amino acids. DNA for the CDR3: TGTGCCAGCAGTTTATTTCTAACAACTAATGAAAAACTGTTTTTT. Its protein product is CASSLFLTTNEKLFF.

J is TRBJ1-2 and V is TRBV30, with a possible D match to TRBD1 (5 bases). V lost 1 base and J lost 6, with 12 bases in between. This CDR3 comprises 13 residues. Germline-derived CDR1 and CDR2 are GTSNPN and SVGIG (reference sequence). This CDR3 reads CAWSADSFHGYTF. CDR3 DNA sequence: TGTGCCTGGAGTGCTGACAGTTTTCATGGCTACACCTTC.

This clone was detected once. The chain recombines TRBV11-2 with TRBJ2-1; maybe TRBD2 (5 bases). Germline lookup yields CDR1 SGHAT and CDR2 FQNNGV. This CDR3 spans 16 amino acids. Trimming took off 2 bases at V and 0 bases at J, with 11 bases between the two ends. The CDR3 loop reads CASSLSDLSSYNEQFF. CDR3 sequence (DNA): TGTGCCAGCAGCTTATCGGACTTAAGCTCCTACAATGAGCAGTTCTTC.